These 19 T cell receptor beta chains came from one sample sequenced in a study of OX40 agonist ivuxolimab in advanced cancers. TCRdb's table, derived via immunoSEQ multiplex PCR, lists solely in-frame clones and lacks some. The repertoire includes some 98,000 clones, 90% to 95% of them detected once, and around 0.3% sits in the top ten. This specimen was CD4+ or CD8+ T cells sorted from blood, taken in a trial of the OX40 agonist ivuxolimab. The receptors come from an adult with an advanced solid tumor such as melanoma, head and neck, liver or kidney cancer.

The chain links TRBV5-1 to TRBJ2-1; 7 bases align to TRBD2. This CDR3 spans 16 amino acids. V was clipped by 2 bases and J by 0 bases; unmatched bases: 5. CDR1 SGHRS and CDR2 YFSETQ come from the germline V gene. This chain's CDR3 is CASSLLAPSSYNEQFF. CDR3 nucleotides: TGCGCCAGCAGCTTACTAGCGCCGAGCTCCTACAATGAGCAGTTCTTC.

This clone was counted a single time. The J gene is TRBJ1-2, the V gene TRBV6-5, with D hard to call. V was pared by 4 bases and J by 7 bases, with 13 bases between. Germline values: CDR1 MNHEY, CDR2 SVGAGI. CDR3 length equals 13 residues. CDR3: CASSSPRDFGYTF. In DNA form, the CDR3 reads TGTGCCAGCAGTTCACCTCGAGATTTTGGCTACACCTTC.

In this sample, this clone turned up once. The CDR3, as DNA: TGTGCCAGCAGCCCACAGGGCTTACCCTTCTATGGCTACACCTTC. This sequence encodes CASSPQGLPFYGYTF. The V gene is TRBV7-3, the J gene TRBJ1-2, with D maybe TRBD1 (6 bases). Germline V gene sequence: CDR1 SGHTA, CDR2 FQGTGA. The CDR3 contains 15 residues. V lost 5 bases, J lost 4 bases, and 17 bases lay in between.

The gene calls are TRBV11-2 and TRBJ1-6, with D perhaps TRBD1 (6 bases). Per germline, CDR1 SGHAT and CDR2 FQNNGV. The CDR3 spans 17 residues. Trimming pared 0 bases from V and 3 bases from J, leaving 12 bases between. The CDR3 DNA reads as TGTGCCAGCAGCTTAGACTTGGGGGACATCTATAATTCACCCCTCCACTTT. Translation gives CASSLDLGDIYNSPLHF.

The J gene is TRBJ1-6, the V gene TRBV6-6; 8 bases agree with TRBD1. Germline loops: CDR1 MNHNY, CDR2 SVGAGI (reference sequence). V was clipped by 1 base and J by 10 bases; unmatched bases: 6. The CDR3 has 15 amino acids. The CDR3, as DNA: TGTGCCAGCAGTTACTGGACAGGGACGGGCTCACCCCTCCACTTT. Translated: CASSYWTGTGSPLHF.

The chain couples TRBV9 to TRBJ2-5; the D is unclear. Germline V gene data show CDR1 as SGDLS and CDR2 as YYNGEE. The CDR3 is made up of 12 amino acids. The V end was cut by 0 bases, the J end by 6 bases, with 6 bases between. This chain's CDR3 is CASSVDPKTQYF. In DNA form, the CDR3 reads TGTGCCAGCAGCGTAGACCCCAAGACCCAGTACTTC.

This rearrangement joins TRBV6-1 to TRBJ2-7, with D uncertain. Trimming removed 8 bases at V and 1 base at J, with 9 bases between. The CDR3 runs to 12 residues. Germline V gene data show CDR1 as MNHNS and CDR2 as SASEGT. DNA for the CDR3: TGTGCCAGCGTAGGATATTCCTACGAGCAGTACGTC. This encodes CASVGYSYEQYV.

The chain couples TRBV18 to TRBJ1-6; 10 bases fit TRBD1. Per the germline V gene, CDR1 is KGHSH and CDR2 is LQKENI. The CDR3 sequence is 13 residues long. V was pared by 6 bases and J by 10 bases, with 3 bases of the junction left unmatched. Here the CDR3 reads CASSWDRGSPLHF. In DNA, the CDR3 is TGTGCCAGCTCGTGGGACAGGGGATCACCCCTCCACTTT.

The chain uses TRBV9 and TRBJ2-3, with D unclear. V lost 4 bases and J 2 bases, leaving 8 bases between the germline ends. The germline V gene encodes CDR1 SGDLS and CDR2 YYNGEE. This CDR3 is built from 13 residues. CDR3 sequence (DNA): TGTGCCAGCAGCCCCCGTAACACAGATACGCAGTATTTT. This translates into CASSPRNTDTQYF.

The table lists this clone with a count of one. The chain has TRBV9 and TRBJ1-2, with D perhaps TRBD1 (6 bases). Trimming took off 1 base at V and 4 bases at J, with 14 bases between the two ends. The length of the CDR3 is 15 residues. Germline CDR1 SGDLS, CDR2 YYNGEE. In nucleotides, the CDR3 is TGTGCCAGCAGCGTACAACCTGGGACAACCTATGGCTACACCTTC. It codes for CASSVQPGTTYGYTF.

This chain connects TRBV10-3 to TRBJ2-1; D may match TRBD1 or TRBD2 (5 bases each). Trimming took off 8 bases at V and 1 base at J, with 9 bases between the two ends. The germline V gene encodes CDR1 ENHRY and CDR2 SYGVKD. The CDR3 consists of 13 residues. CDR3 amino acids: CAIGTISYNEQFF. As DNA, the CDR3 is TGTGCCATCGGGACGATTTCCTACAATGAGCAGTTCTTC.

This sequence joins TRBV27 and TRBJ1-5; the match to TRBD1 covers 8 bases. The V and J ends lost 5 bases and 6 bases, in that order; junction bases with no gene match: 9. CDR3 size: 15 residues. Germline lookup yields CDR1 MNHEY and CDR2 SMNVEV (reference sequence). The CDR3 loop reads CASSNPGQVGQPQHF. For the CDR3, the DNA is TGTGCCAGCAGTAACCCGGGACAGGTTGGTCAGCCCCAGCATTTT.

V usage is TRBV6-5 and J usage is TRBJ1-5; D is unclear. V was shortened by 2 bases and J by 2 bases, with 7 bases between the two germline ends. Germline lookup yields CDR1 MNHEY and CDR2 SVGAGI. The CDR3 extends over 14 amino acids. CDR3 in DNA: TGTGCCAGCAGTTACGGATGGGGCAATCAGCCCCAGCATTTT. Translating it yields CASSYGWGNQPQHF.

CDR3 DNA sequence: TGCGCCAGCAGCCAGGAAGGTCGAACTGGATCCTCCTACAATGAGCAGTTCTTC. Protein: CASSQEGRTGSSYNEQFF. This sequence joins TRBV4-1 and TRBJ2-1, with D unresolved. Germline V CDR1 and CDR2: MGHRA, YSYEKL. The V end was cut by 3 bases, the J end by 0 bases, with 18 bases between. The CDR3 spans 18 residues.

The chain employs TRBV6-6 and TRBJ1-5, with TRBD1 matching over 9 bases. V lost 6 bases and J lost 2; bases outside the gene matches: 5. The germline gives CDR1 MNHNY, CDR2 SVGAGI (reference sequence). CDR3 length: 15 residues. The CDR3 DNA reads as TGTGCCAGCAGATTGGGACAGGGTGGCAATCAGCCCCAGCATTTT. Translating it yields CASRLGQGGNQPQHF.

V is TRBV5-4 and J is TRBJ2-3; D remains ambiguous. Between the trimmed V and J ends, which lost 4 bases and 2 bases, there was a span of 17 bases. The CDR3 has 16 residues. Germline loops: CDR1 SGHNT, CDR2 YYREEE (reference sequence). CDR3: CASSLDPLRYTDTQYF. CDR3 sequence (DNA): TGTGCCAGCAGCCTAGACCCACTGCGATACACAGATACGCAGTATTTT.

This rearrangement joins TRBV4-3 to TRBJ2-3; 7 positions match TRBD1. CDR1 is LGHNA, CDR2 YSLEER, per germline. The junction had 8 bases not matched to a gene; V was cut back by 2 bases and J by 0 bases. This CDR3 is built from 17 residues. Written as DNA, the CDR3 is TGCGCCAGCAGCCAACAAACCGGGACAGTTAGCACAGATACGCAGTATTTT. Its protein is CASSQQTGTVSTDTQYF.

The rearrangement joins TRBV9 to TRBJ1-3; D remains ambiguous. V was shortened by 4 bases and J by 2 bases, with 13 bases between the two germline ends. Germline V gene data show CDR1 as SGDLS and CDR2 as YYNGEE. There are 15 residues in the CDR3. The CDR3 protein is CASSPPSGAGNTIYF. CDR3 nucleotides: TGTGCCAGCAGCCCCCCGAGTGGTGCTGGAAACACCATATATTTT.

Here the CDR3 DNA reads TGTGCCAGCAGCGCCCAGGGGACAGGGGTTTACACTGAAGCTTTCTTT. Amino acid sequence: CASSAQGTGVYTEAFF. This chain connects TRBV7-2 to TRBJ1-1, with 10 bases identical to TRBD1. V lost 5 bases to trimming and J lost 3 bases; unmatched junction nucleotides: 9. The CDR3 has 16 residues. Germline CDR1 SGHTA, CDR2 FQGNSA.